This T cell receptor (beta chain) was recovered during a study of blood T cell repertoires in COVID-19. Authors' processing steps: Amplification of reference gene primers was used by the study to estimate nucleated cell counts. Clones were sequenced by immunoSEQ multiplex PCR, and TCRdb holds only the in-frame ones, with some missing. The V and J calls and the clone size are those of that table, but D and trimming were determined from the DNA. The profile covers roughly 70,000 clones, with approximately 73% appearing a single time and just under 15% taken by the ten largest. The CDR3 covers 13 residues. Germline-derived CDR1 and CDR2 are WSHSY and SAAADI. The ends lost 5 bases at V and 8 bases at J; junction bases unmatched: 8. In Seattle, patients joined the study during active infection and were tracked longitudinally.

Material: peripheral blood. The chain employs TRBV10-2 and TRBJ1-1, with 7 bases aligning to TRBD1. The TCR comes from a man aged 60-69 years with COVID-19, enrolled during active disease. The CDR3 loop reads CASSPGTAREAFF. The CDR3 DNA follows: TGCGCCAGCAGTCCCGGGACAGCGAGAGAAGCTTTCTTT.